Here is one T cell receptor (beta chain) with its context. This sample is part of a study of cytomegalovirus exposure and HLA in healthy donors. PCR primers comprised 60 Vbeta and 13 Jbeta primers. Data came from immunoSEQ multiplex PCR; TCRdb stores just in-frame clones and leaves some out. The sample lists about 140,000 clones, around four fifths occurring once. The CDR3 is made up of 17 amino acids. The J segment lost 4 bases and the V segment lost 5 bases, leaving 10 bases of the junction unmatched. From germline, CDR1 is SGHDN and CDR2 FVKESK. Specimen: PBMCs. The V and J genes are TRBV14 and TRBJ2-1; 11 bases are a match to TRBD2. The receptor was derived from a woman aged 60-70 years in good health and CMV-seropositive. DNA for the CDR3: TGTGCCAGCAGCGCCGAAACTATAGCGGGAGGGTACAATGAGCAGTTCTTC. This gives the protein CASSAETIAGGYNEQFF.